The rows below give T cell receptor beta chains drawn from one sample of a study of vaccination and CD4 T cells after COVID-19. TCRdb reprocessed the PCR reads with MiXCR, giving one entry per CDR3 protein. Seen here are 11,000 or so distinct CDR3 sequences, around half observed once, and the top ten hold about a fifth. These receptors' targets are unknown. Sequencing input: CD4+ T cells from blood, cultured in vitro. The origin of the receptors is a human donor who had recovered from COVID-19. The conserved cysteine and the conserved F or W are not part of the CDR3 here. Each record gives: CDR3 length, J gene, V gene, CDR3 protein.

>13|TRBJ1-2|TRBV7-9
ASSWDQDSSYGYT
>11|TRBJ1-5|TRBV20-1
SAPGRGNQPQH
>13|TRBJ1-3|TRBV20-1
SARDQAGKRNTIY
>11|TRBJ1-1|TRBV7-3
ASSPDREAGAF
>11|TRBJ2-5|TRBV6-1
ASRDRGQETQY
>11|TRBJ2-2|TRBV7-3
ASSSGNTGELF
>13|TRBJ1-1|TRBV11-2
ASSLRGALDTEAF
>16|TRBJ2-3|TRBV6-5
ASSYGASGRAVADTQY
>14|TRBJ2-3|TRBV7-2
ASSGPGQGSTDTQY
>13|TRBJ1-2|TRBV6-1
ASNTPGDSNYGYT
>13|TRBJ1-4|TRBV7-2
ASSASGVGNEKLF
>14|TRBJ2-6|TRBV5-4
ASSLAQSSGANVLT
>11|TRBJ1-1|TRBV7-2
ASSSDKNTEAF